This paragraph reports one T cell receptor beta chain. The data belong to a study of blood T cell repertoires in COVID-19. Sequenced by immunoSEQ multiplex PCR; TCRdb stores in-frame clones only, minus some. The data contain hundreds of thousands of clones, under 85% of them singletons. With 6 bases removed from V and 1 base from J, the gap between germline ends came to 12 bases. From germline, CDR1 is MNHEY and CDR2 SVGAGI. The CDR3 loop spans 15 amino acids. This clonotype was obtained from a woman under 40 with COVID-19, enrolled during active disease. The sequencing input was peripheral blood. The rearrangement uses TRBV6-5 and TRBJ1-4; a weak D match, TRBD1 (6 bases). Here the CDR3 reads CASSSLQGTNEKLFF. The CDR3 nucleotides are TGTGCCAGCAGCTCACTACAGGGAACTAATGAAAAACTGTTTTTT.